A selection of T cell receptor beta chains follows, all from one sample in a study of T cell repertoires in cytomegalovirus infection. For these TCRs, the target antigens are not known. MiXCR, applied by TCRdb to the reads, yields one record per CDR3 protein. The sample comprises about 700,000 distinct CDR3 sequences, 33% of which are singletons, and about 20% rests with the top ten. This material consisted of cultured PBMCs, taken from culture after CMV antigen stimulation. The receptors originated from a human donor in good health (CMV status not recorded). Some clones in this sample may be carry-over from other donors' samples. Each CDR3 is given with its conserved first and last residue. The D gene is left open where the match is weak. Size tells how often a clone was seen (once, few, many) or the class of an expanded clone, and some rows leave it out.

V: TRBV7-2
size: many
J: TRBJ2-3
D: -
CDR3: CASSDGRVDTQYF
DNA: TGTGCCAGCAGCGACGGAAGGGTGGATACGCAGTATTTT

V: TRBV12-3/TRBV12-4
size: few
J: TRBJ1-6
D: -
CDR3: CASRRDTRDSPLHF
DNA: TGTGCCAGCAGAAGGGACACGAGAGATTCACCCCTCCACTTT

V: TRBV4-1
size: -
J: TRBJ2-7
D: -
CDR3: CASSQREEGPYEQYF
DNA: TGCGCCAGCAGCCAAAGGGAGGAGGGGCCTTACGAGCAGTACTTC

V: TRBV7-2
size: few
J: TRBJ2-7
D: -
CDR3: CASSLVWQGSYEQYF
DNA: TGTGCCAGCAGTCTAGTGTGGCAGGGGTCCTACGAGCAGTACTTC

V: TRBV20-1
size: few
J: TRBJ2-1
D: TRBD2
CDR3: CSARDSGLSGRGTYNEQFF
DNA: TGCAGTGCTAGGGATTCGGGCCTTAGCGGGAGAGGGACCTACAATGAGCAGTTCTTC

V: TRBV28
size: few
J: TRBJ2-1
D: -
CDR3: CASSPTPGNEQFF
DNA: TGTGCCAGCAGTCCCACCCCGGGGAATGAGCAGTTCTTC

V: TRBV18
size: -
J: TRBJ2-1
D: -
CDR3: CASSSRLVGSYNEQFF
DNA: TGTGCCAGCTCATCTCGACTAGTAGGCTCCTACAATGAGCAGTTCTTC

V: TRBV12-3/TRBV12-4
size: -
J: TRBJ2-7
D: -
CDR3: CASSPRARGGAGEQYF
DNA: TGTGCCAGCAGCCCCAGGGCCCGGGGCGGGGCCGGCGAGCAGTACTTC

V: TRBV12-3/TRBV12-4
size: few
J: TRBJ2-6
D: TRBD2
CDR3: CASSLAGSSGSSGANVLTF
DNA: TGTGCCAGCAGTTTAGCGGGGAGTAGCGGGAGTTCTGGGGCCAACGTCCTGACTTTC

V: TRBV7-9
size: few
J: TRBJ2-1
D: -
CDR3: CASSPLYEQFF
DNA: TGTGCCAGCAGCCCACTGTACGAGCAGTTCTTC

V: TRBV10-3
size: few
J: TRBJ2-7
D: -
CDR3: CAISESVAAAYEQYF
DNA: TGTGCCATCAGTGAGTCGGTAGCAGCCGCCTACGAGCAGTACTTC

V: TRBV2
size: -
J: TRBJ1-4
D: -
CDR3: CASSDQNEKLFF
DNA: TGTGCCAGCAGTGATCAGAATGAAAAACTGTTTTTT

V: TRBV4-2
size: -
J: TRBJ2-5
D: TRBD2
CDR3: CASSPWGMGYEAGEETQYF
DNA: TGTGCCAGCAGCCCATGGGGAATGGGGTACGAAGCGGGGGAAGAGACCCAGTACTTC

V: TRBV28
size: -
J: TRBJ1-4
D: -
CDR3: CASTTHSNEKLFF
DNA: TGTGCCAGCACTACCCACAGTAATGAAAAACTGTTTTTT

V: TRBV18
size: -
J: TRBJ1-5
D: -
CDR3: CASSPGTLTLYSNQPQHF
DNA: TGTGCCAGCTCACCGGGGACTCTCACGCTATATAGCAATCAGCCCCAGCATTTT

V: TRBV6-5
size: -
J: TRBJ1-5
D: -
CDR3: CASSSLSGRRYQPQHF
DNA: TGTGCCAGCAGTTCACTTTCAGGACGGAGATATCAGCCCCAGCATTTT

V: TRBV2
size: -
J: TRBJ2-7
D: -
CDR3: CASSGTQTYEQYF
DNA: TGTGCCAGCAGTGGGACCCAGACCTACGAGCAGTACTTC

V: TRBV7-2
size: many
J: TRBJ2-1
D: -
CDR3: CASSPQNNEQFF
DNA: TGTGCCAGCAGCCCCCAGAACAATGAGCAGTTCTTC

V: TRBV6-5
size: -
J: TRBJ1-2
D: TRBD1
CDR3: CASSYSPGGRTYGYTF
DNA: TGTGCCAGCAGTTACTCGCCAGGGGGCCGCACCTATGGCTACACCTTC

V: TRBV7-8
size: -
J: TRBJ2-7
D: TRBD2
CDR3: CASSLGDPGLPPREQYF
DNA: TGTGCCAGCAGCTTAGGAGATCCGGGACTACCGCCTCGAGAGCAGTACTTC

V: TRBV5-1
size: few
J: TRBJ2-7
D: TRBD1
CDR3: CASSNPQGAYEQYF
DNA: TGCGCCAGCAGCAACCCACAGGGGGCCTACGAGCAGTACTTC

V: TRBV20-1
size: -
J: TRBJ1-3
D: -
CDR3: CGAFSGNTIYF
DNA: TGTGGGGCGTTCTCTGGAAACACCATATATTTT

V: TRBV20-1
size: -
J: TRBJ2-1
D: -
CDR3: CSAKSWRKTYNEQFF
DNA: TGCAGTGCTAAGTCTTGGCGGAAAACCTACAATGAGCAGTTCTTC

V: TRBV5-8
size: -
J: TRBJ1-3
D: -
CDR3: CASSAGVLENTIYF
DNA: TGTGCCAGCAGCGCAGGGGTTTTGGAAAACACCATATATTTT

V: TRBV12-5
size: -
J: TRBJ1-1
D: -
CDR3: CASGWESGTEAFF
DNA: TGTGCTAGTGGTTGGGAAAGCGGCACTGAAGCTTTCTTT

V: TRBV10-3
size: few
J: TRBJ2-3
D: -
CDR3: CAISQGRSTDTQYF
DNA: TGTGCCATCAGTCAGGGGCGGAGCACAGATACGCAGTATTTT

V: TRBV6-5
size: -
J: TRBJ2-1
D: -
CDR3: CASSYGAGGPPDEQFF
DNA: TGTGCCAGCAGTTACGGGGCAGGGGGGCCTCCGGATGAGCAGTTCTTC

V: TRBV7-2
size: many
J: TRBJ1-1
D: TRBD1
CDR3: CASSLGGQAEAFF
DNA: TGTGCCAGCAGCTTAGGCGGACAGGCAGAAGCTTTCTTT

V: TRBV7-2
size: -
J: TRBJ2-7
D: -
CDR3: CASSFETATRYEQYF
DNA: TGTGCCAGCAGCTTCGAGACAGCGACTAGATACGAGCAGTACTTC

V: TRBV7-2
size: few
J: TRBJ2-5
D: -
CDR3: CASSSYQTQYF
DNA: TGTGCCAGCAGCTCGTACCAGACCCAGTACTTC

V: TRBV7-8
size: -
J: TRBJ1-1
D: TRBD1
CDR3: CASSLDRGQTEAFF
DNA: TGTGCCAGCAGCTTAGACAGGGGGCAAACTGAAGCTTTCTTT

V: TRBV7-2
size: few
J: TRBJ1-2
D: TRBD1
CDR3: CASSPRTGENNYGYTF
DNA: TGTGCCAGCAGCCCACGGACAGGGGAGAACAACTATGGCTACACCTTC

V: TRBV20-1
size: -
J: TRBJ2-1
D: -
CDR3: CSARDVTRGDNEQFF
DNA: TGCAGTGCTAGAGACGTCACCCGAGGGGACAATGAGCAGTTCTTC

V: TRBV11-2
size: few
J: TRBJ2-1
D: -
CDR3: CASSLAPRGAGNEQFF
DNA: TGTGCCAGCAGCTTGGCTCCGCGTGGGGCAGGTAATGAGCAGTTCTTC

V: TRBV6-5
size: -
J: TRBJ2-7
D: -
CDR3: CASSATASYEQYF
DNA: TGTGCCAGCAGCGCGACAGCCTCCTACGAGCAGTACTTC

V: TRBV7-2
size: few
J: TRBJ1-5
D: -
CDR3: CASSRTTGQPQHF
DNA: TGTGCCAGCAGCCGTACTACAGGACAGCCCCAGCATTTT

V: TRBV4-1
size: -
J: TRBJ1-6
D: -
CDR3: CASSQEGRLYSPLHF
DNA: TGCGCCAGCAGCCAAGAAGGGCGGCTTTATTCACCCCTCCACTTT

V: TRBV11-2
size: -
J: TRBJ2-3
D: -
CDR3: CASSSYPGRGGTDTQYF
DNA: TGTGCCAGCAGCAGCTACCCCGGGCGTGGCGGCACAGATACGCAGTATTTT

V: TRBV29-1
size: few
J: TRBJ2-3
D: -
CDR3: CSVLEGRDTQYF
DNA: TGCAGCGTTCTAGAAGGACGAGATACGCAGTATTTT

V: TRBV19
size: -
J: TRBJ1-4
D: -
CDR3: CASSGDSGNEKLFF
DNA: TGTGCCAGTAGTGGGGATAGCGGAAATGAAAAACTGTTTTTT

V: TRBV12-3/TRBV12-4
size: -
J: TRBJ1-1
D: -
CDR3: CASSFPQGNTEAFF
DNA: TGTGCCAGCAGTTTCCCCCAGGGTAACACTGAAGCTTTCTTT

V: TRBV4-2
size: -
J: TRBJ1-4
D: -
CDR3: CASSQSGVEKLFF
DNA: TGTGCCAGCAGCCAATCTGGGGTTGAAAAACTGTTTTTT

V: TRBV20-1
size: -
J: TRBJ2-7
D: -
CDR3: CSARPHSYEQYF
DNA: TGCAGTGCCAGACCGCACTCCTACGAGCAGTACTTC

V: TRBV11-2
size: few
J: TRBJ2-7
D: -
CDR3: CASKGSSSAEQYF
DNA: TGTGCCAGCAAGGGGTCCTCCTCTGCCGAGCAGTACTTC

V: TRBV7-2
size: few
J: TRBJ1-5
D: -
CDR3: CASSPRYNQPQHF
DNA: TGTGCCAGCAGCCCGAGGTACAATCAGCCCCAGCATTTT

V: TRBV15
size: -
J: TRBJ2-7
D: -
CDR3: CATGRGRSYEQYF
DNA: TGTGCCACCGGCAGGGGCCGTTCCTACGAGCAGTACTTC